These T cell receptor beta chains were read from a single sample in a study of shared clonotypes between healthy human individuals. Generated by immunoSEQ multiplex PCR, the TCRdb table keeps only in-frame clones and is missing some. The sample comprises roughly 500,000 clones, roughly 95% of which are singletons, and 0.055% to 0.075% rests with the top ten. Sequencing was carried out using naive CD4+ T cells sorted from blood. The origin of the receptors is a woman in her twenties or thirties in good health. Each CDR3 is given with its conserved first and last residue. The order of the fields is J gene, clone size, D gene, V gene, CDR3 DNA, CDR3 protein. D genes are given only for firm matches. The size of a clone is reported for some rows only, either as once, few or many, or as a class for expanded clones.

j_gene: TRBJ2-7
abundance: .
d_gene: TRBD2
v_gene: TRBV6-6
CDR3nt: TGTGCCAGCAGTCTACTAGCGGGAGGGCCCTACGAGCAGTACTTC
CDR3aa: CASSLLAGGPYEQYF

j_gene: TRBJ1-5
abundance: .
d_gene: .
v_gene: TRBV6-1
CDR3nt: TGTGCCAGCAGTTTACAGGTCCAGCCCCAGCATTTT
CDR3aa: CASSLQVQPQHF

j_gene: TRBJ2-7
abundance: .
d_gene: TRBD1
v_gene: TRBV5-1
CDR3nt: TGCGCCAGCAGCATTGGACAGGCAATCGCCTACGAGCAGTACTTC
CDR3aa: CASSIGQAIAYEQYF

j_gene: TRBJ1-3
abundance: .
d_gene: .
v_gene: TRBV2
CDR3nt: TGTGCCAGCACTGTATTCTCTGGAAACACCATATATTTT
CDR3aa: CASTVFSGNTIYF

j_gene: TRBJ2-1
abundance: .
d_gene: TRBD2
v_gene: TRBV7-8
CDR3nt: TGTGCCAGCAGCCTAAGGGGACTAGCGGGAGGGAGCTCCTACAATGAGCAGTTCTTC
CDR3aa: CASSLRGLAGGSSYNEQFF

j_gene: TRBJ1-1
abundance: once
d_gene: TRBD1
v_gene: TRBV5-1
CDR3nt: TGCGCCAGCAGCAGGAACAGGGGGCAAGGCACTGAAGCTTTCTTT
CDR3aa: CASSRNRGQGTEAFF

j_gene: TRBJ2-1
abundance: .
d_gene: .
v_gene: TRBV5-1
CDR3nt: TGCGCCAGCAGCTTGGGGGGCGGGATTGGGATCGATGAGCAGTTCTTC
CDR3aa: CASSLGGGIGIDEQFF

j_gene: TRBJ1-3
abundance: once
d_gene: .
v_gene: TRBV28
CDR3nt: TGTGCCAGCAGTTCGGAAGGGAGCTACTCTGGAAACACCATATATTTT
CDR3aa: CASSSEGSYSGNTIYF

j_gene: TRBJ2-1
abundance: once
d_gene: .
v_gene: TRBV10-1
CDR3nt: TGCGCCAGCAGTGAGCAGAGGGATGGCTCCTACAATGAGCAGTTCTTC
CDR3aa: CASSEQRDGSYNEQFF

j_gene: TRBJ2-2
abundance: .
d_gene: .
v_gene: TRBV9
CDR3nt: TGTGCCAGCAGCGTAGCTCCAGGGAGCACCGGGGAGCTGTTTTTT
CDR3aa: CASSVAPGSTGELFF

j_gene: TRBJ2-1
abundance: .
d_gene: .
v_gene: TRBV9
CDR3nt: TGTGCCAGCAGCGTAACCGGCAACTTAGAAGGTGAGCAGTTCTTC
CDR3aa: CASSVTGNLEGEQFF

j_gene: TRBJ2-1
abundance: .
d_gene: TRBD2
v_gene: TRBV28
CDR3nt: TGTGCCAGCCTCTCAGGGACTAGAGATGAGCAGTTCTTC
CDR3aa: CASLSGTRDEQFF

j_gene: TRBJ1-5
abundance: .
d_gene: .
v_gene: TRBV2
CDR3nt: TGTGCCAGCAGTGACCCCACGGGCGGTATTCTTCAGCCCCAGCATTTT
CDR3aa: CASSDPTGGILQPQHF

j_gene: TRBJ1-5
abundance: .
d_gene: TRBD1
v_gene: TRBV18
CDR3nt: TGTGCCAGCTCACCGTCAGGGGGTGGCAATCAGCCCCAGCATTTT
CDR3aa: CASSPSGGGNQPQHF

j_gene: TRBJ2-7
abundance: .
d_gene: .
v_gene: TRBV7-6
CDR3nt: TGTGCCAGCAGCGAAACTACAGTCTCGGTTGGCGAGCAGTACTTC
CDR3aa: CASSETTVSVGEQYF

j_gene: TRBJ2-7
abundance: .
d_gene: .
v_gene: TRBV5-1
CDR3nt: TGCGCCAGCAGCTACGAGGGGGGTATGAGCGAGCAGTACTTC
CDR3aa: CASSYEGGMSEQYF

j_gene: TRBJ2-2
abundance: .
d_gene: .
v_gene: TRBV28
CDR3nt: TGTGCCAGCAGCCTGGTGTGGGGCACCGGGGAGCTGTTTTTT
CDR3aa: CASSLVWGTGELFF

j_gene: TRBJ1-2
abundance: .
d_gene: .
v_gene: TRBV4-1
CDR3nt: TGCGCCAGCAGCCAAAGCGCCGGCTATGGCTACACCTTC
CDR3aa: CASSQSAGYGYTF

j_gene: TRBJ2-7
abundance: .
d_gene: .
v_gene: TRBV11-2
CDR3nt: TGTGCCAGCAGCTTTCAGGGAAGCGGCGAGCAGTACTTC
CDR3aa: CASSFQGSGEQYF

j_gene: TRBJ1-2
abundance: .
d_gene: .
v_gene: TRBV5-1
CDR3nt: TGCGCCAGCAGCTTGGCCCTTGACAGGCATAACTATGGCTACACCTTC
CDR3aa: CASSLALDRHNYGYTF

j_gene: TRBJ1-2
abundance: .
d_gene: TRBD1
v_gene: TRBV9
CDR3nt: TGTGCCAGCAGCCCTACTTGGACAGGGGAACGTGGCTACACCTTC
CDR3aa: CASSPTWTGERGYTF

j_gene: TRBJ2-1
abundance: .
d_gene: .
v_gene: TRBV10-3
CDR3nt: TGTGCCATCAGTGAGAACAATGAGCAGTTCTTC
CDR3aa: CAISENNEQFF

j_gene: TRBJ2-2
abundance: .
d_gene: .
v_gene: TRBV10-1
CDR3nt: TGCGCCAGCAGTGAGTCAACCCGGGGGGAGCTGTTTTTT
CDR3aa: CASSESTRGELFF

j_gene: TRBJ2-1
abundance: .
d_gene: TRBD2
v_gene: TRBV5-1
CDR3nt: TGCGCCAGCACCCTTACTAGCGGTCACTCCTACAATGAGCAGTTCTTC
CDR3aa: CASTLTSGHSYNEQFF

j_gene: TRBJ2-2
abundance: once
d_gene: .
v_gene: TRBV7-9
CDR3nt: TGTGCCAGCAGAACCGGGACGGGAAGGAACACCGGGGAGCTGTTTTTT
CDR3aa: CASRTGTGRNTGELFF

j_gene: TRBJ1-3
abundance: .
d_gene: .
v_gene: TRBV18
CDR3nt: TGTGCCAGCTCACCAACAGACGGAAACACCATATATTTT
CDR3aa: CASSPTDGNTIYF

j_gene: TRBJ1-5
abundance: few
d_gene: .
v_gene: TRBV23-1
CDR3nt: TGCGCCAGCAGACGTAAGAGGAGACTTAATCAGCCCCAGCATTTT
CDR3aa: CASRRKRRLNQPQHF

j_gene: TRBJ1-1
abundance: .
d_gene: .
v_gene: TRBV28
CDR3nt: TGTGCCAGCAGTTTTCCGAGGGGGGGAGGCACTGAAGCTTTCTTT
CDR3aa: CASSFPRGGGTEAFF